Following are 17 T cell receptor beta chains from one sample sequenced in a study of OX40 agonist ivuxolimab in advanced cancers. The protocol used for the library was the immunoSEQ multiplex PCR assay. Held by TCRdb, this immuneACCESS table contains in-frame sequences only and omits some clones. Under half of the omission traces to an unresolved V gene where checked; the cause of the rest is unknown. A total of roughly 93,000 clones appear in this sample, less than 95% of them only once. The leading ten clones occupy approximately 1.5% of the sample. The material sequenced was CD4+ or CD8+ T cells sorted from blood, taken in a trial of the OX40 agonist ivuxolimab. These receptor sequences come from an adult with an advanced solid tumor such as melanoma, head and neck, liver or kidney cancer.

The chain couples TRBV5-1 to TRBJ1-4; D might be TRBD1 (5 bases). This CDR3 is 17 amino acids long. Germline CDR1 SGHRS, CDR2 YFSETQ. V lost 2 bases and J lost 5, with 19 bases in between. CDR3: CASSFDTTLGLNEKLFF. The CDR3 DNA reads TGCGCCAGCAGCTTCGATACGACACTGGGGCTAAATGAAAAACTGTTTTTT. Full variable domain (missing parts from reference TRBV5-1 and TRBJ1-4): KAGVTQTPRYLIKTRGQQVTLSCSPISGHRSVSWYQQTPGQGLQFLFEYFSETQRNKGNFPGRFSGRQFSNSRSEMNVSTLELGDSALYLCASSFDTTLGLNEKLFFGSGTQLSVL.

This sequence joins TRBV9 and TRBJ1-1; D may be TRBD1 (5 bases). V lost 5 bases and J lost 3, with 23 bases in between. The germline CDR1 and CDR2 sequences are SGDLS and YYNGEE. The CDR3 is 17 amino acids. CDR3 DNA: TGTGCCAGCAGAGCCCAGGCGAGGCAGGGTGGGGACACTGAAGCTTTCTTT. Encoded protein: CASRAQARQGGDTEAFF.

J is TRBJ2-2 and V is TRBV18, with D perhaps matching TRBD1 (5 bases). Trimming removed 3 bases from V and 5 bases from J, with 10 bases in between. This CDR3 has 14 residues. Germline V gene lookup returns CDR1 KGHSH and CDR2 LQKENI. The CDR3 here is CASSPPGPTGELFF. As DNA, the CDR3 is TGTGCCAGCTCACCTCCAGGGCCGACCGGGGAGCTGTTTTTT.

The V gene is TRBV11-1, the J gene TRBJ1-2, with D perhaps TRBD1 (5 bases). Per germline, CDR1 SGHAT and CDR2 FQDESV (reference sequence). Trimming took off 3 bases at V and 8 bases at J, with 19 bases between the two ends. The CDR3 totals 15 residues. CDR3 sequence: CASSFSGTDRFGYTF. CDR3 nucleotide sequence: TGTGCCAGCAGCTTCTCCGGGACGGACCGTTTCGGCTACACCTTC.

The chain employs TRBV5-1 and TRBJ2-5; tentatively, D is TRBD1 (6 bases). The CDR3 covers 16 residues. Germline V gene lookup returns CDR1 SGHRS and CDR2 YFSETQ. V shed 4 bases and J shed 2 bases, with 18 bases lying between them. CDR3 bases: TGCGCCAGCAGCCGGAGCGTGGGGGCAGTTCAAGAGACCCAGTACTTC. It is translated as CASSRSVGAVQETQYF. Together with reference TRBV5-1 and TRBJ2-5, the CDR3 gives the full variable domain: KAGVTQTPRYLIKTRGQQVTLSCSPISGHRSVSWYQQTPGQGLQFLFEYFSETQRNKGNFPGRFSGRQFSNSRSEMNVSTLELGDSALYLCASSRSVGAVQETQYFGPGTRLLVL.

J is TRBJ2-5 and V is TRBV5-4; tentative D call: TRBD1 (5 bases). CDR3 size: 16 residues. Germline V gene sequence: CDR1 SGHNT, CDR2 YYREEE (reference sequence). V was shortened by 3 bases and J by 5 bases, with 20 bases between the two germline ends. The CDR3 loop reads CASSSMLRGRRETQYF. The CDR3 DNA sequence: TGTGCCAGCAGCTCGATGCTTAGGGGCCGTCGGGAGACCCAGTACTTC.

The CDR3 DNA is TGTGCCAGCAGTTACTCCCGGGAGACAGATACGCAGTATTTT. It is translated as CASSYSRETDTQYF. V and J are TRBV6-5 and TRBJ2-3, with a weak D call TRBD2 (6 bases). The CDR3 is 14 amino acids. Germline CDR1 is MNHEY and CDR2 is SVGAGI. Trimming cost V 0 bases and J 3 bases, with 7 bases left between them.

Here the CDR3 DNA reads TGTGCCAGCAGTTCCGGTTGGGGAAAATCCACTGAAGCTTTCTTT. As protein: CASSSGWGKSTEAFF. V and J are TRBV28 and TRBJ1-1, with no clear D. CDR1 is MDHEN, CDR2 SYDVKM, per germline. The CDR3 runs 15 residues. V gave up 4 bases and J gave up 4 bases, with 16 bases separating them.

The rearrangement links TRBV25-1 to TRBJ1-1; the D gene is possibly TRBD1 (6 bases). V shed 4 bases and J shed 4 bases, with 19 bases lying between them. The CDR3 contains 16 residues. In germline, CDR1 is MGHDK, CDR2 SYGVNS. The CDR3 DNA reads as TGTGCCAGCAGTGCTGGACTTGCGGGGGCAGGCACTGAAGCTTTCTTT. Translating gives CASSAGLAGAGTEAFF.

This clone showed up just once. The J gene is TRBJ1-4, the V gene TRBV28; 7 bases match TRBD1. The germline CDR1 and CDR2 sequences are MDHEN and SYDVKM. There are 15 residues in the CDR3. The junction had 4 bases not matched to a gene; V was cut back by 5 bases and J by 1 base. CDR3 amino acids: CASSLQGVTNEKLFF. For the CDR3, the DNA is TGTGCCAGCAGTCTCCAGGGGGTAACTAATGAAAAACTGTTTTTT.

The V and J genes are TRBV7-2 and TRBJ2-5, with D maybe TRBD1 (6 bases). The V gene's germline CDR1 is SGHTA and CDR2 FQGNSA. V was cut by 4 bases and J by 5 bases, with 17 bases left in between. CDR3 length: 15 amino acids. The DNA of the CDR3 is TGTGCCAGCAGCTATGCGCCGCAGGGGACGGAGACCCAGTACTTC. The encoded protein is CASSYAPQGTETQYF.

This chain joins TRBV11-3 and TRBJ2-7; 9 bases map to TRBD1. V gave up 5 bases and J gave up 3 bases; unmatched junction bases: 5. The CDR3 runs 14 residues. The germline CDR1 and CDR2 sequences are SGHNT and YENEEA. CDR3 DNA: TGTGCCAGCAGCACGCCGGGACAGGGCTACGAGCAGTACTTC. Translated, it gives CASSTPGQGYEQYF.

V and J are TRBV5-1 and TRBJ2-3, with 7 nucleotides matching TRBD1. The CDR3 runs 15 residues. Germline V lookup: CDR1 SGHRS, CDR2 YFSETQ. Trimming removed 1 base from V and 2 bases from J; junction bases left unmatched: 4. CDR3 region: CASSLIDRDTDTQYF. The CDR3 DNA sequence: TGCGCCAGCAGCTTGATAGACAGGGACACAGATACGCAGTATTTT.

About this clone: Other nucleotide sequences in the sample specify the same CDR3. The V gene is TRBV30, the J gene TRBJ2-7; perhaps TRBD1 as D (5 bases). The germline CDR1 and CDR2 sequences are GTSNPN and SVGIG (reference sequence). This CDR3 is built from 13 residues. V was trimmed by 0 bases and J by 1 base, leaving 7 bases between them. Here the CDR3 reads CAWSVRDSYEQYF. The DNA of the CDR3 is TGTGCCTGGAGTGTCAGGGATTCCTACGAGCAGTACTTC.

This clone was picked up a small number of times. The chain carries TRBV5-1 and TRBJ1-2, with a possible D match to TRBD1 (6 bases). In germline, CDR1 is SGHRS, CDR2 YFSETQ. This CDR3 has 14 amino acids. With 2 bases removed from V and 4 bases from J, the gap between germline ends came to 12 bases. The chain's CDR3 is CASSFRTAGYGYTF. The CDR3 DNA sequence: TGCGCCAGCAGCTTCCGGACAGCGGGCTATGGCTACACCTTC. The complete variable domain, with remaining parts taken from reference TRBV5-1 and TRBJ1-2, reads KAGVTQTPRYLIKTRGQQVTLSCSPISGHRSVSWYQQTPGQGLQFLFEYFSETQRNKGNFPGRFSGRQFSNSRSEMNVSTLELGDSALYLCASSFRTAGYGYTFGSGTRLTVV.

CDR3 residues: CASSRPGGNIQYF. The CDR3 DNA reads TGTGCCAGTAGCCGTCCGGGAGGAAACATTCAGTACTTC. The gene calls are TRBV19 and TRBJ2-4; 7 nucleotides align to TRBD2. After removal of 6 bases from V and 6 bases from J, the junction contained 5 bases not matched to a gene. The CDR3 has 13 amino acids. CDR1 and CDR2 from the germline V gene are LNHDA and SQIVND (reference sequence).

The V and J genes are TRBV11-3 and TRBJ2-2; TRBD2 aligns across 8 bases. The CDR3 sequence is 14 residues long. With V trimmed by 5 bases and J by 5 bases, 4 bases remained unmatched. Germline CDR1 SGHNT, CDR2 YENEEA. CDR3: CASSRAGATGELFF. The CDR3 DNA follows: TGTGCCAGCAGCCGAGCGGGAGCGACCGGGGAGCTGTTTTTT.